This entry features one T cell receptor (beta chain) sequence. Its antigen is currently not known. The sample holds no much larger clone one base away, and base qualities are not on file. This entry belongs to a study of blood T cell repertoires in COVID-19 (dated by TCRdb to between 2020 and 2021). Describing the broader study: Samples covering the acute and convalescent phases of COVID-19 were provided by collaborators in the United States, Italy and Spain. Subjects who had been exposed to COVID-19, were actively infected with it, or had recovered from it provided the deeply sampled blood TCRbeta repertoires that made up the dataset. The material from the prospective study consisted of cDNA or gDNA derived from T cells, B-cell-depleted T cells, or PBMCs. The repertoires were released in a freely available public database meant as a resource for research on the immune response to SARS-CoV-2. Samples were obtained from the ongoing ImmuneRACE study (first 160 participants) and from 1,200 or so subjects provided by 6 global collaborators. Nearly every sample came with metadata listing a de-identified subject ID, COVID-19 status, age in years and sex. Where HLA class I and class II types were available, the types were taken from metadata supplied by the sample provider, not from assay-based typing. Overall results and qualifications from the work: The amount of clinical and demographic metadata varied by source and participant and was provided uncurated.

Participants in the prospective study were aged roughly 18 to 95 years, lived in 20 to 25 United States geographic areas, and enrolled through a virtual design. In the prospective study, participants were assigned to cohorts based on the clinical history participants reported in a screening survey and a study questionnaire. ImmuneRACE Cohort 3 recovered participants were defined by two consecutive negative NP/OP PCR tests, healthcare professional clearance, or symptom resolution. In the prospective study, whole blood, serum and a nasopharyngeal or oropharyngeal swab were collected from each participant by mobile phlebotomists. Over a roughly 2-month period, participants in the prospective study had the option of providing additional blood draws and questionnaires. Before DNA extraction, blood samples from the prospective study were shipped at room temperature or frozen. TCRbeta CDR3 regions were amplified from genomic DNA using the immunoSEQ Assay, a bias-controlled multiplex PCR. The study's processing was this. The number of nucleated cells in each sample was estimated from the amplification of reference gene primers within the assay. To quantify the absolute abundance of each unique TCRbeta CDR3 rearrangement, sequence reads were collapsed and filtered. For each sample, productive Simpson clonality was calculated by taking the square root of Simpson's diversity index across productive rearrangements. As stored in TCRdb, this immuneACCESS dataset retains in-frame rearrangements with V and J assigned. A fraction of the clones does not appear; measured against another copy, unresolved V genes explain less than half of the discrepancy, and the remainder lacks a known reason. V and J calls and clone size are those listed in that table; D and trimming were worked out from the DNA. This sample has 110,000 to 150,000 clones in its table, and 70% to 90% of those were observed once. The top ten hold roughly 4.3% of the sample.

Via the germline V gene (reference sequence), CDR1 is LNHDA and CDR2 SQIVND. V lost 7 bases and J lost 2 bases; the stretch between them is 14 bases long. From the cysteine through the phenylalanine, the CDR3 covers 14 amino acids. CDR3 DNA only is kept here, 42 bases in frame from base 1. This receptor was taken from a man between 50 and 59 years old who had recovered from COVID-19. Sequencing used PBMCs or T cells enriched from blood (not recorded which). The rearranged segments are TRBV19 and TRBJ1-2; D gene: possibly TRBD1, on 6 matching bases. At the DNA level, the sequence is TGTGCCAGTAAACCGACAGGAGTCAACTATGGCTACACCTTC. Its translation is CASKPTGVNYGYTF.